One sample yielded the 9 T cell receptor beta chains listed below, sequenced in a study of T cells in Graves' hyperthyroidism and ophthalmopathy. The CDR3 regions of TCR beta were amplified from RNA transcripts. The study used the HTBI primer set for a first-round RT-PCR of the TCR CDR3. TCRdb re-derived calls from the multiplex PCR reads in MiXCR, one entry per CDR3 protein. The sample has approximately 34,000 distinct CDR3 sequences, approximately 50% seen once. Sample: blood. The origin of the receptors is a woman aged 40 to 49 with Graves' ophthalmopathy.

In the case of this clonotype: The DNA is omitted, as the CDR3 cannot be located on it reliably, and the CDR3 follows TCRdb's listing. This sequence joins TRBV9 and TRBJ2-3; no DNA check was done on the table's D call, TRBD1. The germline V gene encodes CDR1 SGDLS and CDR2 YYNGEE. The CDR3 sequence runs 18 residues, both termini included. The CDR3 spells CASSIYLCSGVTGNTQYF.

Turning to this clonotype: Since a much larger clone is just one base distant, this may be a read error. The chain has TRBV7-9 and TRBJ2-7; D call uncertain. Germline V lookup: CDR1 SEHNR, CDR2 FQNEAQ (reference sequence). The V gene lost 3 bases and the J gene lost 6 bases, with 9 bases spanning the gap. The CDR3 is made up of 12 amino acids. As DNA, the CDR3 is TGTGCCAGCAGCTTGCTTGCCTGCGAGCAGTACTTC. Amino acid sequence: CASSLLACEQYF.

V is TRBV18 and J is TRBJ2-2; tentative D call: TRBD1 (5 bases). Germline V lookup: CDR1 KGHSH, CDR2 LQKENI. There are 14 residues in the CDR3. Trimming removed 1 base from V and 4 bases from J, with 7 bases in between. CDR3 amino acids: CASSPLQGTGELFF. For the CDR3, the DNA is TGTGCCAGCTCACCACTCCAGGGCACCGGGGAGCTGTTTTTT.

There are a few counts of this clonotype. The chain carries TRBV3-1 and TRBJ1-1; a weak D match, TRBD1 (5 bases). Trimming stripped 7 bases from V and 4 bases from J, with 13 bases between. CDR1 is LGHDT and CDR2 is YNNKEL in the germline V gene (reference sequence). The CDR3 totals 13 residues. The CDR3 DNA reads as TGTGCCAGCACGCTATTTGGGGGCACTGAAGCTTTCTTT. Its translation is CASTLFGGTEAFF.

This clonotype came up a few times. The CDR3 ends on some other residue instead of the conserved phenylalanine or tryptophan, so this is likely a read error. The DNA is left out, because the CDR3 cannot be placed on it with certainty; the CDR3 is given as TCRdb lists it. The chain employs TRBV20-1 and TRBJ1-1. The CDR3 numbers 13 amino acids, ends counted. Germline V gene data show CDR1 as DFQATT and CDR2 as SNEGSKA (reference sequence). The CDR3 here is CSARDGLVTEAFL.

This clonotype was seen many times. The chain employs TRBV28 and TRBJ2-7, with D possibly matching TRBD1 (6 bases). The CDR3 is 15 residues long. The ends were cut back, 7 bases at V and 3 bases at J, with 19 bases in the middle. The V gene's germline CDR1 is MDHEN and CDR2 SYDVKM. CDR3 DNA: TGTGCCAGCAAATTAGGACAGTCAAATTTCTACGAGCAGTACTTC. As protein: CASKLGQSNFYEQYF.

This clonotype appeared a single time. This chain joins TRBV19 and TRBJ1-5; 7 positions match TRBD1. Losses at the gene ends were 6 bases for V and 7 bases for J; bases not matched to a gene: 15. This CDR3 comprises 16 residues. The germline V gene has CDR1 LNHDA and CDR2 SQIVND (reference sequence). The CDR3 here is CASSDAGQYNQQPQHF. Written as DNA, the CDR3 is TGTGCCAGTAGCGACGCGGGACAGTACAATCAGCAGCCCCAGCATTTT.

This clonotype was counted many times. This chain links TRBV19 with TRBJ2-1, with TRBD2 matching over 10 bases. Germline values: CDR1 LNHDA, CDR2 SQIVND (reference sequence). The CDR3 has 15 residues. V was pared by 7 bases and J by 4 bases, with 7 bases of the junction left unmatched. DNA for the CDR3: TGTGCCAGTACAGGGCTAGCGGGAGTGTACAATGAGCAGTTCTTC. This translates into CASTGLAGVYNEQFF.

This clonotype was observed many times. CDR3 in DNA: TGTGCCAGCAGCCCACAGAACTATGGCTACACCTTC. It encodes CASSPQNYGYTF. The genes are TRBV2 and TRBJ1-2; unclear D gene. The CDR3 has 12 amino acids. Trimming left V 6 bases short and J 2 bases short, with 7 bases between. Germline V gene data show CDR1 as SNHLY and CDR2 as FYNNEI.